The 18 T cell receptor beta chains listed next were all sequenced from one sample in a study of blood T cell repertoires in COVID-19. Clones were read by immunoSEQ multiplex PCR, and TCRdb kept only the in-frame ones, dropping some. The sample includes 100,000 to 150,000 clones, around nine tenths of them seen just once. Sequencing was performed on peripheral blood. The receptors shown here come from a woman at least 80 years old with acute or convalescent COVID-19.

The chain recombines TRBV18 with TRBJ2-1, with D perhaps matching TRBD2 (5 bases). Per the germline V gene, CDR1 is KGHSH and CDR2 is LQKENI. This CDR3 region has 14 residues. Trimming removed 1 base from V and 2 bases from J, with 6 bases in between. The chain's CDR3 is CASSPLEAYNEQFF. The CDR3 DNA reads TGTGCCAGCTCACCACTGGAGGCCTACAATGAGCAGTTCTTC.

The chain couples TRBV27 to TRBJ2-7; TRBD1 agrees at 10 bases. The CDR3 is made up of 16 amino acids. Looked up from germline, CDR1 is MNHEY and CDR2 is SMNVEV (reference sequence). V was pared by 3 bases and J by 7 bases, with 12 bases of the junction left unmatched. CDR3 bases: TGTGCCAGCAGTTTTTTCTCAGGACAGGGGGTATGGGAGCAGTACTTC. This encodes CASSFFSGQGVWEQYF.

The chain uses TRBV25-1 and TRBJ1-6; D not certain. The CDR3 has 14 residues. CDR1 and CDR2 from the germline V gene are MGHDK and SYGVNS. V was trimmed by 7 bases and J by 6 bases, leaving 13 bases between them. The DNA of the CDR3 is TGTGCCAGCAATTCAGCGGGCTTTAATTCACCCCTCCACTTT. Amino acids: CASNSAGFNSPLHF.

The V gene is TRBV2, the J gene TRBJ1-5, with D perhaps TRBD1 (6 bases). V lost 2 bases to trimming and J lost 5 bases, with 16 bases between them. The germline V gene has CDR1 SNHLY and CDR2 FYNNEI. The CDR3 has 16 residues. The CDR3 nucleotides read TGTGCCAGCAGTGAAAAGGGGTGGACAGAAGATCAGCCCCAGCATTTT. It encodes CASSEKGWTEDQPQHF.

This clone was counted a few times. The chain employs TRBV4-2 and TRBJ1-4, with D perhaps TRBD1 (5 bases). Germline V gene sequence: CDR1 LGHNA, CDR2 YNFKEQ. The length of the CDR3 is 14 residues. Between the trimmed V and J ends, which lost 1 base and 6 bases, there was a span of 9 bases. The chain's CDR3 is CASSQGQGYEKLFF. The DNA for the CDR3 is TGTGCCAGCAGCCAAGGGCAGGGATATGAAAAACTGTTTTTT.

V usage is TRBV7-9 and J usage is TRBJ1-5; tentative D call: TRBD1 (5 bases). The CDR3 sequence is 17 residues long. In germline, CDR1 is SEHNR, CDR2 FQNEAQ (reference sequence). V was pared by 0 bases and J by 6 bases, with 18 bases between. The CDR3: CASSLAQGTSFAQPQHF. The CDR3 nucleotides read TGTGCCAGCAGCTTAGCCCAGGGCACGTCGTTTGCTCAGCCCCAGCATTTT. The whole variable domain, filled in from reference TRBV7-9 and TRBJ1-5, reads DTGVSQNPRHKITKRGQNVTFRCDPISEHNRLYWYRQTLGQGPEFLTYFQNEAQLEKSRLLSDRFSAERPKGSFSTLEIQRTEQGDSAMYLCASSLAQGTSFAQPQHFGDGTRLSIL.

In nucleotides, the CDR3 is TGTGCCAGCAGTGCCGCGGGACAGGGGGACGGCTATGGCTACACCTTC. Translating it yields CASSAAGQGDGYGYTF. This chain links TRBV28 with TRBJ1-2; 11 nucleotides match TRBD1. The CDR3 is 16 amino acids. With 5 bases clipped from V and 4 bases from J, the junction kept 9 bases outside the gene matches. Germline lookup yields CDR1 MDHEN and CDR2 SYDVKM.

The rearrangement links TRBV4-3 to TRBJ1-1, with D possibly being TRBD1 (5 bases). V lost 4 bases and J lost 4, with 13 bases in between. Germline CDR1 and CDR2: LGHNA and YSLEER. This CDR3 has 14 residues. In nucleotides, the CDR3 is TGCGCCAGCAGCCCAAAGGGGTTGAGCACTGAAGCTTTCTTT. Its translation is CASSPKGLSTEAFF.

This sequence joins TRBV2 and TRBJ2-3; no reliable D call. Germline values: CDR1 SNHLY, CDR2 FYNNEI. The V gene lost 2 bases and the J gene lost 3 bases, with 6 bases spanning the gap. This CDR3 region has 13 residues. The CDR3 sequence is CASSEIRTDTQYF. CDR3 in DNA: TGTGCCAGCAGTGAAATTCGGACAGATACGCAGTATTTT.

This chain connects TRBV21-1 to TRBJ1-1; the table names TRBD1, a call not compared with the DNA. TRBV21-1 constitutes a pseudogene. The CDR3 totals 18 residues. The CDR3 DNA reads as TGTGCCAGCAGCAAAGGTATGAGACAGGGTACGAGTAACACTGAAGCTTTCTTT. It is translated as CASSKGMRQGTSNTEAFF.

The chain uses TRBV10-3 and TRBJ2-2; D remains ambiguous. The CDR3 is 14 residues long. The V and J ends lost 3 bases and 4 bases respectively, with 9 bases between them. The germline V gene encodes CDR1 ENHRY and CDR2 SYGVKD. The CDR3 spells CAISESSGTGELFF. The CDR3 DNA sequence: TGTGCCATCAGTGAATCTAGTGGCACCGGGGAGCTGTTTTTT.

This clone came up a few times. The chain is built from TRBV4-2 and TRBJ2-2, with 9 bases matching TRBD1. The CDR3 is made up of 15 amino acids. The germline CDR1 and CDR2 sequences are LGHNA and YNFKEQ. With 5 bases clipped from V and 2 bases from J, the junction kept 3 bases outside the gene matches. The CDR3 nucleotides are TGTGCCAGCAGCAGGACAGGGGCTAACACCGGGGAGCTGTTTTTT. It yields the protein CASSRTGANTGELFF.

This clone appeared a single time. The chain employs TRBV5-1 and TRBJ1-4, with D possibly being TRBD1 (5 bases). Trimming cost V 0 bases and J 5 bases, with 14 bases left between them. From germline, CDR1 is SGHRS and CDR2 YFSETQ. This CDR3 region has 16 residues. The CDR3 reads CASSLVAGRGNEKLFF. The CDR3 bases are TGCGCCAGCAGCTTGGTGGCAGGGAGGGGAAATGAAAAACTGTTTTTT.

The CDR3 region is CASSLFGGVGDEKLFF. The CDR3, as DNA: TGTGCCAGCAGTTTATTCGGGGGGGTAGGGGATGAAAAACTGTTTTTT. The J gene is TRBJ1-4, the V gene TRBV28; D may be TRBD1 (5 bases). V shed 1 base and J shed 6 bases, with 15 bases lying between them. Germline lookup yields CDR1 MDHEN and CDR2 SYDVKM. This CDR3 has 16 residues.

The rearrangement uses TRBV3-1 (or the pseudogene TRBV3-2) and TRBJ2-1; perhaps TRBD2 as D (5 bases). The CDR3 has 15 amino acids. Germline V lookup: CDR1 LGHDT, CDR2 YNNKEL (reference sequence). Trimming took 4 bases from V and 9 from J, leaving 19 bases between them. Here the CDR3 DNA reads TGTGCCAGCAGCCGCAGCCGGGAACCAGCTCGTGAGCAGTTCTTC. Protein: CASSRSREPAREQFF.

The V call is TRBV6-5, the J call TRBJ1-2; 9 bases are a match to TRBD1. The germline V gene has CDR1 MNHEY and CDR2 SVGAGI. The CDR3 covers 14 residues. With V trimmed by 6 bases and J by 5 bases, 7 bases remained unmatched. CDR3 protein: CASSIDRGNYGYTF. The CDR3 region has the DNA TGTGCCAGCAGCATCGACAGGGGGAATTATGGCTACACCTTC.

The chain recombines TRBV5-4 with TRBJ2-1; 14 bases fit TRBD2. The V gene end was trimmed by 6 bases and the J gene end by 6 bases; junction bases not matched to a gene: 11. Germline CDR1 reads SGHNT; CDR2 reads YYREEE (reference sequence). CDR3 length: 17 residues. The CDR3 loop is CASIQTSGRVEVNEQFF. CDR3 bases: TGTGCCAGCATCCAGACTAGCGGGAGGGTGGAGGTCAATGAGCAGTTCTTC.

This chain joins TRBV6-5 and TRBJ2-2; 7 nucleotides match TRBD1. Germline trimming cut 11 bases from V and 5 bases from J; bases unmatched to any gene: 14. Germline V gives CDR1 MNHEY, CDR2 SVGAGI. The CDR3 extends over 15 amino acids. CDR3 DNA: TGTGCCGGTGGTGAGGGGGCGGTGAAAACCGGGGAGCTGTTTTTT. It encodes CAGGEGAVKTGELFF.